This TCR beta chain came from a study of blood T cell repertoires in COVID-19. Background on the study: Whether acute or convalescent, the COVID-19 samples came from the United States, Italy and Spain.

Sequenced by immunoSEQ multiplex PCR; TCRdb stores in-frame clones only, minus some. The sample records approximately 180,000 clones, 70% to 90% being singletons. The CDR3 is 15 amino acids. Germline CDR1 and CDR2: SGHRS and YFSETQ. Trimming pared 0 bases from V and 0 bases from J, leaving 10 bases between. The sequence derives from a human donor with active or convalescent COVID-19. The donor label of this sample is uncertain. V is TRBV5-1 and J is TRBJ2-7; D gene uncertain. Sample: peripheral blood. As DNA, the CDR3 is TGCGCCAGCAGCTTGGATTCCAGGAACTCCTACGAGCAGTACTTC. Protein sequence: CASSLDSRNSYEQYF.